This note documents a single T cell receptor (beta chain) sequence. Its antigen is not known. Per the germline V gene, CDR1 is SGHAT and CDR2 is FQNNGV. V dropped 4 bases and J dropped 9; count of bases not matched to a gene: 14. The CDR3 has 16 amino acids. This specimen comes from a study of tumor-infiltrating lymphocytes in primary liver carcinoma. The researchers produced TCR beta cDNA from 400 to 650 ng total RNA with a constant-region primer. Slightly modified ARM-PCR with three nested multiplex PCR rounds yielded TCR beta libraries. TRBV1-TRBV30 forward primers paired with a C-beta reverse primer were used in the first two PCR rounds, which ran approximately 10 cycles each. In TCRdb, the multiplex PCR reads were re-called with MiXCR into one record per CDR3 protein. Of roughly 53,000 distinct CDR3 sequences listed, about 80% are singletons. Findings and limits, study-wide: Among top clones, only about 8-24% appeared in all five tumor regions.

From unsorted bulk tissue weighing about 20-31 mg, DNA and RNA were co-extracted. Donors were untreated and chronically infected with HBV. Every tumor yielded five separate sampled regions. Each of the tumor samples contained in excess of 80% viable tumor cells. The rearrangement uses TRBV11-2 and TRBJ2-1; 8 bases agree with TRBD2. The material sequenced was liver tumor tissue from sampling region 2. Specified subset: tumor region T2, inferior pole. The TCR originated in a man aged 35-49 years with primary liver carcinoma and hepatitis B virus infection. The CDR3 coding sequence is TGTGCCAGCAGCTCGGATACTGGACTAGCCATGGGTGAGCAGTTCTTC. It encodes CASSSDTGLAMGEQFF.